A selection of T cell receptor beta chains follows, all from one sample in a study of beta chain features in type 1 diabetes. TCRdb keeps only in-frame clones here, not all; method: immunoSEQ multiplex PCR. The sample gives 400,000 or so clones, 9.5% to 10% of which show up once; less than 0.65% is in the top ten. Specimen: central memory CD4+ T cells from blood. These receptor sequences come from a man in his thirties or forties with type 1 diabetes. CDR3s include the opening cysteine and the closing phenylalanine or tryptophan. The order of the fields is clone size, J gene, D gene, V gene, CDR3 DNA, CDR3 protein. A D gene is named only where the DNA matches it firmly. Clone size appears in some rows only: once, few, many, or a class for an expanded clone.

NA	TRBJ2-4	NA	TRBV27	TGTGCCAGCAGTTATACCTGGGACACCCCAAACATTCAGTACTTC	CASSYTWDTPNIQYF
many	TRBJ1-1	NA	TRBV10-3	TGTGCCATCAGTGGAATCGAGAACACTGAAGCTTTCTTT	CAISGIENTEAFF
NA	TRBJ1-1	TRBD1	TRBV11-3	TGTGCCAGCAGCCCCGGGACAGCTAACACTGAAGCTTTCTTT	CASSPGTANTEAFF
NA	TRBJ2-4	NA	TRBV2	TGTGCCAGCAGTCCCCTCGGGAGAGCCAAAAACATTCAGTACTTC	CASSPLGRAKNIQYF
NA	TRBJ2-7	TRBD2	TRBV7-8	TGTGCCAGCAGCTTATCGAGCGGGAGGACATACGAGCAGTACTTC	CASSLSSGRTYEQYF
NA	TRBJ2-5	TRBD2	TRBV6-1	TGTGCCAGCAGTCCTAGCGGGACCCCTTCCCAGTACTTC	CASSPSGTPSQYF
NA	TRBJ1-5	NA	TRBV2	TGTGCCAGCAGTGATGGGGTTACGGGCAATCAGCCCCAGCATTTT	CASSDGVTGNQPQHF
many	TRBJ2-1	NA	TRBV25-1	TGTGCCCGGAGGGGTCCAGGGAGGTTAGGAAATGAGCAGTTCTTC	CARRGPGRLGNEQFF
NA	TRBJ1-2	NA	TRBV27	TGTGCCAGCCCGACAGGTGACTATGGCTACACCTTC	CASPTGDYGYTF
few	TRBJ2-3	TRBD1	TRBV7-3	TGTGCCAGCAGCTCGCAAGGGACAGGGTGGGGTTCGCAGTATTTT	CASSSQGTGWGSQYF
many	TRBJ1-2	NA	TRBV6-1	TGTGCCAGCAGTGAAGGGTTACCGGGGGGGAGAGTTCCCACCTTC	CASSEGLPGGRVPTF
few	TRBJ2-1	TRBD1	TRBV7-9	TGTGCCAGCAGCTTAGGAGGGGACAGATTGCGGGATGAGCAGTTCTTC	CASSLGGDRLRDEQFF
many	TRBJ1-2	NA	TRBV28	TGTGCCAGCAGTTTATCAGGGCCCCGGGCGGCTGGCTACACCTTC	CASSLSGPRAAGYTF
many	TRBJ2-3	NA	TRBV11-2	TGTGCCAGCAGCTTAGGCGGTAGCACAGATACGCAGTATTTT	CASSLGGSTDTQYF
NA	TRBJ1-5	NA	TRBV10-3	TGTGCCAGCAGTAAGGGCCTAGGACAGCCCCAGCATTTT	CASSKGLGQPQHF
NA	TRBJ1-4	TRBD1	TRBV4-1	TGCGCCAGTACGGACAGGCAGACGGAAAAACTGTTTTTT	CASTDRQTEKLFF
few	TRBJ2-1	NA	TRBV29-1	TGCAGCGTTGATAATAGTCGGGAGCAGTTCTTC	CSVDNSREQFF
few	TRBJ2-5	TRBD2	TRBV7-2	TGTGCCCGCCAGCCCATCGGGAGGGTAACGGGGGAGACCCAGTACTTC	CARQPIGRVTGETQYF
few	TRBJ1-1	NA	TRBV14	TGTGCCAGCAGCCAAGAAGGGGAGGGCGTGAACACTGAAGCTTTCTTT	CASSQEGEGVNTEAFF
few	TRBJ2-7	TRBD1	TRBV5-6	TGTGCCAGCAGCTTTACTGCCGGGACAGGGATCGAGCAGTACTTC	CASSFTAGTGIEQYF
many	TRBJ2-1	TRBD2	TRBV7-9	TGTGCCAGCAGCTGGACTAGCGGGAGTGATGAGCAGTTCTTC	CASSWTSGSDEQFF
many	TRBJ2-5	TRBD2	TRBV19	TGTGCCAGTAGTACGTCATTTAGCGGGAGGCGGTCAGAGACCCAGTACTTC	CASSTSFSGRRSETQYF
NA	TRBJ2-7	NA	TRBV7-9	TGTGCCAGCAGCTTGGGCAGGGGAACCTACGAGCAGTACTTC	CASSLGRGTYEQYF
few	TRBJ1-2	TRBD1	TRBV6-6	TGTGCCAGCAGCTTCGTTGACAGGGTGATCTTC	CASSFVDRVIF